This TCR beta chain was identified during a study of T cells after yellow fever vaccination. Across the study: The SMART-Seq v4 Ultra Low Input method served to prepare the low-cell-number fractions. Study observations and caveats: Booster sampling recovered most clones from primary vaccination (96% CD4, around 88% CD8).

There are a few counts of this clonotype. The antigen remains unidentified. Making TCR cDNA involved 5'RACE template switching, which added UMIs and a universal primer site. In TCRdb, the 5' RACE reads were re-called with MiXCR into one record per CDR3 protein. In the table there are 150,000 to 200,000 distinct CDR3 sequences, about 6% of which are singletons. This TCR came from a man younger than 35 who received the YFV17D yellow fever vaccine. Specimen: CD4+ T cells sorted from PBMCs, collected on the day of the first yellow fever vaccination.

The CDR3 sequence: CASSLGTGGSTDTQYF. In DNA, the CDR3 is TGCGCCAGCAGCTTGGGGACGGGGGGGAGCACAGATACGCAGTATTTT. The J gene is TRBJ2-3, the V gene TRBV5-1; 8 positions agree with TRBD2. The ends lost 0 bases at V and 0 bases at J; junction bases unmatched: 3. Germline-derived CDR1 and CDR2 are SGHRS and YFSETQ. The CDR3 consists of 16 residues.